This T cell receptor beta chain was sequenced in a study of blood T cell repertoires in COVID-19. Here immunoSEQ multiplex PCR was the method, and the copy in TCRdb shows in-frame clones only, minus some. The data hold about 110,000 clones, with over 60% observed a single time. Germline loops: CDR1 KGHDR, CDR2 SFDVKD. V gave up 3 bases and J gave up 4 bases, with 7 bases separating them. This CDR3 is built from 13 residues. This sequence was found in a human donor in a cohort sampled during active or convalescent COVID-19. The sequencing input was peripheral blood. The chain carries TRBV24-1 and TRBJ2-3, with a possible D match to TRBD1 (5 bases). The CDR3 DNA reads as TGTGCCACCAGTGATCAGGGTCCAGATACGCAGTATTTT. Residues: CATSDQGPDTQYF.